A selection of T cell receptor beta chains follows, all from one sample in a study of blood T cell repertoires in COVID-19. The data were produced by immunoSEQ multiplex PCR, yet TCRdb's version contains in-frame clones alone and is incomplete. The table records 40,000 to 50,000 clones, around 86% of them present only once. Sequencing was performed on PBMCs or T cells enriched from blood (not recorded which). The receptors were gathered from a woman in her forties or fifties who had recovered from COVID-19. CDR3s include the opening cysteine and the closing phenylalanine or tryptophan. Fields, in order: J gene, D gene, clone size, V gene, CDR3 protein, CDR3 DNA. A D gene is named only where the DNA matches it firmly. Where a row states a size, it is once, few, many or the class of an expanded clone; other rows omit it.

J: TRBJ2-1
D: TRBD1
size: NA
V: TRBV11-3
CDR3: CASSLETGASSSYNEQFF
DNA: TGTGCCAGCAGCTTAGAGACAGGGGCGTCTAGCTCCTACAATGAGCAGTTCTTC

J: TRBJ1-6
D: NA
size: once
V: TRBV7-9
CDR3: CASSSRGGGGRESPLHF
DNA: TGTGCCAGCAGCTCCCGAGGCGGGGGAGGGCGGGAATCACCCCTCCACTTT

J: TRBJ2-1
D: NA
size: NA
V: TRBV7-6
CDR3: CASSLAPSSYNEQFF
DNA: TGTGCCAGCAGCTTAGCTCCGAGCTCCTACAATGAGCAGTTCTTC

J: TRBJ2-4
D: TRBD2
size: NA
V: TRBV5-1
CDR3: CASSLAGAQNIQYF
DNA: TGCGCCAGCAGCCTAGCGGGAGCCCAAAACATTCAGTACTTC

J: TRBJ1-1
D: TRBD1
size: NA
V: TRBV7-3
CDR3: CASSPGTANTEAFF
DNA: TGTGCCAGCAGTCCAGGGACAGCGAACACTGAAGCTTTCTTT

J: TRBJ2-5
D: TRBD2
size: NA
V: TRBV6-9
CDR3: CASPRGGPPETQYF
DNA: TGTGCCAGCCCCCGGGGAGGGCCGCCGGAGACCCAGTACTTC

J: TRBJ1-5
D: TRBD1
size: NA
V: TRBV6-1
CDR3: CASSGAFARTGDQPQHF
DNA: TGTGCCAGCAGTGGAGCGTTTGCTCGGACAGGGGATCAGCCCCAGCATTTT

J: TRBJ2-4
D: TRBD2
size: once
V: TRBV2
CDR3: CASSGTSGRDRNIQYF
DNA: TGTGCCAGCAGTGGGACTAGCGGGAGGGATAGAAACATTCAGTACTTC

J: TRBJ2-1
D: TRBD2
size: NA
V: TRBV2
CDR3: CASRPTGGNEQFF
DNA: TGTGCCAGCAGACCGACGGGGGGAAATGAGCAGTTCTTC

J: TRBJ2-7
D: TRBD2
size: NA
V: TRBV9
CDR3: CASSATSETYEQYF
DNA: TGTGCCAGCAGCGCGACTAGCGAGACCTACGAGCAGTACTTC

J: TRBJ2-7
D: TRBD1
size: NA
V: TRBV5-4
CDR3: CASSWPGQGNEQYF
DNA: TGTGCCAGCAGCTGGCCGGGACAGGGAAACGAGCAGTACTTC

J: TRBJ2-3
D: NA
size: few
V: TRBV5-1
CDR3: CASSLGYSYKDTQYF
DNA: TGCGCCAGCAGCTTGGGGTATAGCTACAAAGATACGCAGTATTTT

J: TRBJ1-5
D: TRBD1
size: NA
V: TRBV10-3
CDR3: CAISEGQGYQPQHF
DNA: TGTGCCATCAGTGAGGGACAGGGCTATCAGCCCCAGCATTTT

J: TRBJ2-2
D: TRBD1
size: NA
V: TRBV7-7
CDR3: CASSRTGTGGPGELFF
DNA: TGTGCTAGCAGCCGTACCGGGACAGGGGGCCCCGGGGAGCTGTTTTTT

J: TRBJ1-2
D: NA
size: NA
V: TRBV29-1
CDR3: CSVAGNYGYTF
DNA: TGCAGCGTTGCCGGGAACTATGGCTACACCTTC

J: TRBJ2-7
D: NA
size: NA
V: TRBV6-2/TRBV6-3
CDR3: CASSYGARQYF
DNA: TGTGCCAGCAGTTACGGAGCGCGGCAGTACTTC

J: TRBJ1-4
D: NA
size: NA
V: TRBV7-8
CDR3: CASSSQAIREKLFF
DNA: TGTGCCAGCAGCTCCCAGGCCATTCGGGAAAAACTGTTTTTT

J: TRBJ2-3
D: TRBD1
size: NA
V: TRBV12-3/TRBV12-4
CDR3: CASRGQGLGTQYF
DNA: TGTGCCAGCAGGGGACAGGGTTTGGGTACGCAGTATTTT

J: TRBJ2-6
D: NA
size: NA
V: TRBV3-1/TRBV3-2
CDR3: CASSQDSGANVLTF
DNA: TGTGCCAGCAGCCAAGATAGTGGGGCCAACGTCCTGACTTTC

J: TRBJ2-1
D: TRBD2
size: NA
V: TRBV24-1
CDR3: CATSPGLASYNEQFF
DNA: TGTGCCACCAGCCCGGGACTAGCCTCCTACAATGAGCAGTTCTTC

J: TRBJ2-3
D: TRBD2
size: few
V: TRBV5-6
CDR3: CASSLRGGQRTDTQYF
DNA: TGTGCCAGCAGCTTGCGCGGGGGGCAACGCACAGATACGCAGTATTTT

J: TRBJ2-5
D: NA
size: NA
V: TRBV7-2
CDR3: CASSLAHSNQETQYF
DNA: TGTGCCAGCAGCTTAGCCCACAGCAACCAAGAGACCCAGTACTTC

J: TRBJ2-7
D: NA
size: NA
V: TRBV7-9
CDR3: CASSLGARVEQYF
DNA: TGTGCCAGCAGCTTAGGGGCCAGAGTCGAGCAGTACTTC

J: TRBJ1-2
D: NA
size: NA
V: TRBV7-9
CDR3: CASSSRVGDASYGYTF
DNA: TGTGCCAGCAGCTCTAGAGTAGGGGATGCATCCTATGGCTACACCTTC

J: TRBJ1-3
D: TRBD1
size: NA
V: TRBV28
CDR3: CASRNPGQGSGNTIYF
DNA: TGTGCCAGCAGAAACCCCGGACAGGGAAGTGGAAACACCATATATTTT

J: TRBJ1-6
D: TRBD1
size: NA
V: TRBV7-9
CDR3: CASSFNRGNSPLHF
DNA: TGTGCCAGCAGCTTTAACAGGGGAAATTCACCCCTCCACTTT

J: TRBJ2-2
D: TRBD2
size: NA
V: TRBV6-6
CDR3: CASGKRESTGELFF
DNA: TGTGCCAGCGGAAAGCGGGAGTCCACCGGGGAGCTGTTTTTT

J: TRBJ1-2
D: NA
size: medium-sized
V: TRBV27
CDR3: CASSLSDPRLSYGYTF
DNA: TGTGCCAGCAGTTTATCAGACCCGAGGCTCTCCTATGGCTACACCTTC

J: TRBJ2-3
D: TRBD1
size: NA
V: TRBV15
CDR3: CATSRFHLGQGEDTQYF
DNA: TGTGCCACCAGCAGATTCCACCTAGGGCAGGGGGAGGATACGCAGTATTTT

J: TRBJ1-6
D: NA
size: once
V: TRBV30
CDR3: CAWSVIGGSPLHF
DNA: TGTGCCTGGAGTGTAATCGGAGGATCACCCCTCCACTTT

J: TRBJ2-1
D: NA
size: NA
V: TRBV7-3
CDR3: CASSVQGYGYEQFF
DNA: TGTGCCAGCAGCGTCCAGGGATACGGCTATGAGCAGTTCTTC

J: TRBJ2-7
D: NA
size: NA
V: TRBV5-1
CDR3: CASSLTAYEQYF
DNA: TGCGCCAGCAGCTTGACAGCCTACGAGCAGTACTTC

J: TRBJ1-4
D: NA
size: NA
V: TRBV7-6
CDR3: CASSFDGFADEKLFF
DNA: TGTGCCAGCAGTTTTGACGGTTTTGCGGATGAAAAACTGTTTTTT

J: TRBJ1-2
D: NA
size: NA
V: TRBV24-1
CDR3: CATSGRAPGGSYTF
DNA: TGTGCCACCAGTGGGCGCGCACCCGGGGGTAGCTACACCTTC

J: TRBJ2-7
D: NA
size: NA
V: TRBV19
CDR3: CASSRGPSYEQYF
DNA: TGTGCCAGTAGTAGGGGGCCCTCCTACGAGCAGTACTTC

J: TRBJ2-1
D: NA
size: NA
V: TRBV9
CDR3: CASSVAPSNEQFF
DNA: TGTGCCAGCAGCGTAGCTCCTAGTAATGAGCAGTTCTTC

J: TRBJ2-3
D: NA
size: NA
V: TRBV18
CDR3: CASSPGLTDTQYF
DNA: TGTGCCAGCTCACCCGGGTTGACAGATACGCAGTATTTT

J: TRBJ2-7
D: NA
size: NA
V: TRBV11-2
CDR3: CASSSPRSSSIREQYF
DNA: TGTGCCAGCAGCAGTCCGAGATCAAGTTCTATTCGCGAGCAGTACTTC

J: TRBJ1-1
D: TRBD1
size: NA
V: TRBV7-9
CDR3: CASSWDRGLPEAFF
DNA: TGTGCCAGCAGCTGGGACAGGGGGCTACCTGAAGCTTTCTTT

J: TRBJ2-6
D: NA
size: NA
V: TRBV12-3/TRBV12-4
CDR3: CASRQSGANVLTF
DNA: TGTGCCAGCAGACAGTCTGGGGCCAACGTCCTGACTTTC

J: TRBJ2-7
D: NA
size: NA
V: TRBV6-1
CDR3: CASSEATYEQYF
DNA: TGTGCCAGCAGTGAAGCTACCTACGAGCAGTACTTC

J: TRBJ1-5
D: NA
size: NA
V: TRBV6-5
CDR3: CASRRQAYQPQHF
DNA: TGTGCCAGCAGAAGACAGGCGTATCAGCCCCAGCATTTT

J: TRBJ2-2
D: NA
size: few
V: TRBV10-1
CDR3: CASTQGTGELFF
DNA: TGCGCCAGCACACAGGGAACCGGGGAGCTGTTTTTT

J: TRBJ1-1
D: NA
size: NA
V: TRBV5-1
CDR3: CASSLLIEGNTEAFF
DNA: TGCGCCAGCAGCTTGTTAATTGAGGGTAACACTGAAGCTTTCTTT

J: TRBJ2-3
D: TRBD2
size: NA
V: TRBV27
CDR3: CASSSPGLAGGSTDTQYF
DNA: TGTGCCAGCAGTTCCCCGGGACTAGCGGGAGGGAGCACAGATACGCAGTATTTT

J: TRBJ1-5
D: NA
size: NA
V: TRBV28
CDR3: CASSTNRNQPQHF
DNA: TGTGCCAGCAGCACTAACAGGAATCAGCCCCAGCATTTT